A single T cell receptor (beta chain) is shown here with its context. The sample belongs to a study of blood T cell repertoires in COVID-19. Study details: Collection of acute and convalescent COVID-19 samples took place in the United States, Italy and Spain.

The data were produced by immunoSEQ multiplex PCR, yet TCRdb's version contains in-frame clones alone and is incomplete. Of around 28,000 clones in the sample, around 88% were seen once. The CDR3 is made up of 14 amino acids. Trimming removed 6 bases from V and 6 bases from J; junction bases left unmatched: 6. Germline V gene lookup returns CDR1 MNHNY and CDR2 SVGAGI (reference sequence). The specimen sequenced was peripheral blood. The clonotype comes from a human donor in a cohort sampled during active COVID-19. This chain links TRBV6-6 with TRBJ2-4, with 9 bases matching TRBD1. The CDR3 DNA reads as TGTGCCAGCAGAACCGGGACAGGGATAAACATTCAGTACTTC. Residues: CASRTGTGINIQYF.